Following are 26 T cell receptor beta chains from one sample sequenced in a study of shared clonotypes between healthy human individuals. CD45RO negativity and positive selection for CCR7 defined naive CD8 cells, a population that excluded terminally differentiated effector memory CD45RA+ cells. Profiling relied on immunoSEQ multiplex PCR, and the TCRdb table lists in-frame clones only, not all of them. This sample carries about 590,000 clones, less than 97% of them seen once, and the ten largest clones take around 0.097%. The sample consisted of naive CD8+ T cells sorted from blood. The receptors were gathered from a woman aged 30 to 39 in good health.

The chain employs TRBV6-5 and TRBJ1-1; 9 bases are shared with TRBD1. V was pared by 4 bases and J by 0 bases, with 3 bases of the junction left unmatched. CDR3 length: 15 residues. Germline V gene data show CDR1 as MNHEY and CDR2 as SVGAGI. The DNA for the CDR3 is TGTGCCAGCAGTTTCGGGACAGGGTTGAACACTGAAGCTTTCTTT. This gives the protein CASSFGTGLNTEAFF.

This rearrangement joins TRBV27 to TRBJ2-2; D perhaps matches TRBD2 (5 bases). Germline CDR1 MNHEY, CDR2 SMNVEV (reference sequence). V gave up 5 bases and J gave up 5 bases, with 12 bases separating them. The CDR3 is 14 amino acids. The CDR3: CASSLGLRTGELFF. CDR3 DNA sequence: TGTGCCAGCAGTCTCGGACTGAGGACCGGGGAGCTGTTTTTT.

This clone occurred once. The V and J genes are TRBV28 and TRBJ1-1; D unclear. Germline CDR1 is MDHEN and CDR2 is SYDVKM. The CDR3 totals 15 residues. V lost 6 bases and J lost 4, with 18 bases in between. In nucleotides, the CDR3 is TGTGCCAGCAGCACCCCAGATCCGGGGAGCACTGAAGCTTTCTTT. It yields the protein CASSTPDPGSTEAFF. Complete variable domain (other parts from reference TRBV28 and TRBJ1-1): DVKVTQSSRYLVKRTGEKVFLECVQDMDHENMFWYRQDPGLGLRLIYFSYDVKMKEKGDIPEGYSVSREKKERFSLILESASTNQTSMYLCASSTPDPGSTEAFFGQGTRLTVV.

This rearrangement joins TRBV30 to TRBJ1-2; D call uncertain. CDR1 and CDR2 from the germline V gene are GTSNPN and SVGIG (reference sequence). The CDR3 runs to 9 residues. Trimming took off 5 bases at V and 6 bases at J, with 4 bases between the two ends. CDR3: CAWVDGYTF. The DNA for the CDR3 is TGTGCCTGGGTCGATGGCTACACCTTC.

The gene calls are TRBV27 and TRBJ1-2; 7 bases match TRBD1. CDR3 length equals 15 residues. The trim removed 1 base at V and 3 bases at J, leaving 5 bases unmatched. Germline lookup yields CDR1 MNHEY and CDR2 SMNVEV (reference sequence). The CDR3 sequence is CASSLLGTADYGYTF. CDR3 nucleotides: TGTGCCAGCAGTTTATTAGGGACAGCTGACTATGGCTACACCTTC.

The chain joins TRBV4-1 to TRBJ2-7, with D unclear. Looked up from germline, CDR1 is MGHRA and CDR2 is YSYEKL. The CDR3 is 15 residues long. V was pared by 1 base and J by 3 bases, with 13 bases between. CDR3 protein: CASSQVMAADYEQYF. CDR3 in DNA: TGCGCCAGCAGCCAAGTTATGGCGGCAGACTACGAGCAGTACTTC.

The chain uses TRBV10-1 and TRBJ2-5, with D tentatively TRBD2 (6 bases). Looked up from germline, CDR1 is WNHNN and CDR2 is SYGVQD (reference sequence). V gave up 6 bases and J gave up 5 bases, with 19 bases separating them. The CDR3 runs to 15 residues. This CDR3 is CASSPLPGLWETQYF. CDR3 bases: TGCGCCAGCAGCCCCCTCCCGGGACTTTGGGAGACCCAGTACTTC.

This chain connects TRBV6-4 to TRBJ1-3, with D hard to call. Germline V gene lookup returns CDR1 MRHNA and CDR2 SNTAGT. The CDR3 covers 13 residues. V was clipped by 7 bases and J by 3 bases, with 10 bases between them. As DNA, the CDR3 is TGTGCCAGCATCCGGGGAGTTGGAAACACCATATATTTT. Amino acid sequence: CASIRGVGNTIYF.

This rearrangement joins TRBV19 to TRBJ2-5, with TRBD2 matching over 7 bases. CDR3 length: 14 amino acids. Looked up from germline, CDR1 is LNHDA and CDR2 is SQIVND (reference sequence). Trimming removed 5 bases from V and 7 bases from J; junction bases left unmatched: 10. The CDR3 DNA sequence: TGTGCCAGTAGTCCCAGGGAGGGGCCGGGGACCCAGTACTTC. It yields the protein CASSPREGPGTQYF. Using reference TRBV19 and TRBJ2-5 for the parts outside the CDR3, the full variable domain is DGGITQSPKYLFRKEGQNVTLSCEQNLNHDAMYWYRQDPGQGLRLIYYSQIVNDFQKGDIAEGYSVSREKKESFPLTVTSAQKNPTAFYLCASSPREGPGTQYFGPGTRLLVL.

V is TRBV7-6 and J is TRBJ2-2; D unclear. The germline gives CDR1 SGHVS, CDR2 FNYEAQ. The CDR3 runs 15 residues. Trimming left V 1 base short and J 0 bases short, with 6 bases between. The CDR3 spells CASSLGTTNTGELFF. The CDR3 DNA follows: TGTGCCAGCAGCTTAGGAACCACGAACACCGGGGAGCTGTTTTTT.

This clone was recorded only once. The V and J genes are TRBV4-1 and TRBJ2-7, with 10 bases lining up with TRBD2. This CDR3 has 17 residues. The trim removed 1 base at V and 2 bases at J, leaving 8 bases unmatched. Germline-derived CDR1 and CDR2 are MGHRA and YSYEKL. This chain's CDR3 is CASSQGSGTSDTYEQYF. The CDR3 coding sequence is TGCGCCAGCAGCCAAGGCTCCGGGACTAGCGACACCTACGAGCAGTACTTC.

The chain recombines TRBV6-1 with TRBJ2-7; 11 positions agree with TRBD1. The CDR3 sequence is 14 residues long. J gave up 5 bases and V 5 bases, and 5 bases lay outside the gene matches. CDR1 MNHNS and CDR2 SASEGT come from the germline V gene. The CDR3 loop is CASSPGQGDNEQYF. DNA for the CDR3: TGTGCCAGCAGTCCGGGACAGGGGGACAACGAGCAGTACTTC.

The J gene is TRBJ2-3, the V gene TRBV5-6; D may match TRBD1 or TRBD2 (5 bases each). Trimming cost V 0 bases and J 4 bases, with 12 bases left between them. Per germline, CDR1 SGHDT and CDR2 YYEEEE. The CDR3 length is 15 residues. CDR3 sequence: CASSLAGRHPDTQYF. The DNA of the CDR3 is TGTGCCAGCAGCTTGGCGGGACGCCACCCAGATACGCAGTATTTT. The entire variable domain, with the rest obtained from reference TRBV5-6 and TRBJ2-3, is as follows: DAGVTQSPTHLIKTRGQQVTLRCSPKSGHDTVSWYQQALGQGPQFIFQYYEEEERQRGNFPDRFSGHQFPNYSSELNVNALLLGDSALYLCASSLAGRHPDTQYFGPGTRLTVL.

This clone was detected once. This sample also contains other DNA sequences that code for the same CDR3. The chain combines TRBV28 with TRBJ1-1, with D hard to call. The CDR3 is made up of 12 amino acids. Trimming pared 4 bases from V and 1 base from J, leaving 4 bases between. CDR1 and CDR2 from the germline V gene are MDHEN and SYDVKM. In nucleotides, the CDR3 is TGTGCCAGCAGTTACTCGAACACTGAAGCTTTCTTT. Its protein product is CASSYSNTEAFF.

The count of this clone is one. The chain links TRBV4-1 to TRBJ2-7; the D gene is possibly TRBD1 (5 bases). The CDR3 loop spans 14 amino acids. CDR1 is MGHRA and CDR2 is YSYEKL in the germline V gene. Trimming stripped 2 bases from V and 4 bases from J, with 12 bases between. The DNA of the CDR3 is TGCGCCAGCAGCCAACGGCAGGGTTTGTACGAGCAGTACTTC. It yields the protein CASSQRQGLYEQYF.

With regard to this clone: One junction end disagrees with the germline gene, perhaps due to a read error. The chain combines TRBV19 with TRBJ2-1; unclear D gene. The V gene's germline CDR1 is LNHDA and CDR2 SQIVND (reference sequence). The CDR3 contains 13 residues. The CDR3 loop reads CTSSIIGNNEQFF. DNA of the CDR3: TGTACCAGTAGTATCATCGGAAACAATGAGCAGTTCTTC.

The rearrangement uses TRBV25-1 and TRBJ2-7, with TRBD1 matching 9 bases. CDR3 length: 13 residues. Germline V gene data show CDR1 as MGHDK and CDR2 as SYGVNS. V was clipped by 3 bases and J by 7 bases; unmatched bases: 4. The CDR3 spells CASSDGQGKEQYF. The CDR3 DNA sequence: TGTGCCAGCAGTGACGGACAGGGGAAAGAGCAGTACTTC.

The V call is TRBV18, the J call TRBJ1-2; TRBD1 matches at 9 bases. This CDR3 spans 14 amino acids. J was trimmed by 4 bases and V by 3 bases; bases with no gene match: 3. Per the germline V gene, CDR1 is KGHSH and CDR2 is LQKENI. CDR3 amino acids: CASSPTGGVYGYTF. In DNA, the CDR3 is TGTGCCAGCTCACCGACAGGGGGGGTCTATGGCTACACCTTC.

This chain uses TRBV27 with TRBJ2-1, with D maybe TRBD2 (6 bases). Germline V gene lookup returns CDR1 MNHEY and CDR2 SMNVEV (reference sequence). The ends were cut back, 6 bases at V and 8 bases at J, with 11 bases in the middle. This CDR3 comprises 12 residues. CDR3 DNA: TGTGCCAGCAGCCCGTGGGGGGATGAGCAGTTCTTC. This codes for CASSPWGDEQFF.

This chain links TRBV2 with TRBJ2-7; D call uncertain. V lost 8 bases to trimming and J lost 4 bases, with 6 bases between them. The CDR3 is 10 residues long. The germline CDR1 and CDR2 sequences are SNHLY and FYNNEI. CDR3 in DNA: TGTGCCAGCGCGGATTACGAGCAGTACTTC. It is translated as CASADYEQYF.

The V gene is TRBV5-1, the J gene TRBJ2-3; D is undetermined. The CDR3 sequence is 13 residues long. Per the germline V gene, CDR1 is SGHRS and CDR2 is YFSETQ. The V and J ends lost 3 bases and 1 base respectively, with 6 bases between them. The CDR3 coding sequence is TGCGCCAGCAGCTCAGCAGGCACAGATACGCAGTATTTT. This encodes CASSSAGTDTQYF.

The gene calls are TRBV11-1 and TRBJ2-7; the D gene is possibly TRBD2 (6 bases). The CDR3 sequence is 16 residues long. CDR1 and CDR2 (germline): SGHAT, FQDESV (reference sequence). The V end was cut by 5 bases, the J end by 4 bases, with 21 bases between. The DNA for the CDR3 is TGTGCCAGCAGCCCCCCGGAGGGGCCGACCAGTTACGAGCAGTACTTC. Residues: CASSPPEGPTSYEQYF.

The chain carries TRBV9 and TRBJ2-7; D may be TRBD1 (5 bases). The CDR3 covers 16 residues. Trimming stripped 0 bases from V and 0 bases from J, with 13 bases between. Germline lookup yields CDR1 SGDLS and CDR2 YYNGEE. Written as DNA, the CDR3 is TGTGCCAGCAGCGTAGTTAGTGGGGCAGCCTCCTACGAGCAGTACTTC. This encodes CASSVVSGAASYEQYF.

V is TRBV7-9 and J is TRBJ2-4; D is possibly TRBD1 or TRBD2 (7 bases each). The CDR3 is 13 amino acids. Between the trimmed V and J ends, which lost 7 bases and 5 bases, there was a span of 12 bases. Germline V CDR1 and CDR2: SEHNR, FQNEAQ (reference sequence). CDR3 DNA: TGTGCCAGCACCAGGGGGGGCGAAAACATTCAGTACTTC. Protein product: CASTRGGENIQYF. Combining the CDR3 with reference TRBV7-9 and TRBJ2-4 gives the whole variable domain DTGVSQNPRHKITKRGQNVTFRCDPISEHNRLYWYRQTLGQGPEFLTYFQNEAQLEKSRLLSDRFSAERPKGSFSTLEIQRTEQGDSAMYLCASTRGGENIQYFGAGTRLSVL.

The chain is built from TRBV27 and TRBJ1-5; 7 bases match TRBD1. The V gene end was trimmed by 3 bases and the J gene end by 6 bases; junction bases not matched to a gene: 8. The CDR3 is 15 residues long. The germline gives CDR1 MNHEY, CDR2 SMNVEV (reference sequence). Here the CDR3 reads CASSLGTAHGQPQHF. The CDR3 DNA reads as TGTGCCAGCAGTTTGGGGACAGCCCACGGTCAGCCCCAGCATTTT.

The rearrangement uses TRBV28 and TRBJ2-3, with D uncertain. The CDR3 has 15 residues. Trimming took off 3 bases at V and 6 bases at J, with 16 bases between the two ends. Germline V gene lookup returns CDR1 MDHEN and CDR2 SYDVKM. The CDR3 reads CASSLSDPAADTQYF. The DNA for the CDR3 is TGTGCCAGCAGTTTGTCTGATCCGGCGGCCGATACGCAGTATTTT.